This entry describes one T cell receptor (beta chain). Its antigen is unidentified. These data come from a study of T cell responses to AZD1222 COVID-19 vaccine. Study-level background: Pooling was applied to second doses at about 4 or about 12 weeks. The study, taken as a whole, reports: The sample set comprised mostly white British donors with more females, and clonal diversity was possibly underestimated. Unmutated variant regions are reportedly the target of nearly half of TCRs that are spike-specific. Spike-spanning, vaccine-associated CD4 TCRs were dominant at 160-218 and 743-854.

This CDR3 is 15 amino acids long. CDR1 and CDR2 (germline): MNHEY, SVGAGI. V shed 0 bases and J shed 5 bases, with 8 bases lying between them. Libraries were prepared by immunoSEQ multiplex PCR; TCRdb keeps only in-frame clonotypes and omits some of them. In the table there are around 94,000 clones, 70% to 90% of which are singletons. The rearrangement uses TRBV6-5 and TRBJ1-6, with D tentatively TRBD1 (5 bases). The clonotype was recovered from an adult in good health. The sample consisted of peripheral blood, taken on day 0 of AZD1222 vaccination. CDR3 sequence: CASSYSGGDNSPLHF. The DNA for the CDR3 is TGTGCCAGCAGTTACTCGGGAGGGGATAATTCACCCCTCCACTTT.